The 21 T cell receptor beta chains below were found in one sample sequenced in a study of T cells in Graves' hyperthyroidism and ophthalmopathy. There were TCR beta CDR3 regions amplified from RNA transcripts. Using the HTBI primer set, a first-round RT-PCR was run on the TCR CDR3. Each CDR3 protein is one row after TCRdb ran MiXCR on the multiplex PCR reads. The table includes under 400,000 distinct CDR3 sequences, over 11% detected once. Sequenced input: blood. These receptors came from a woman aged 60 to 75 with Graves' hyperthyroidism.

This clonotype has just a few counts. The chain is built from TRBV29-1 and TRBJ1-2; no clear D gene. Germline-derived CDR1 and CDR2 are SQVTM and ANQGSEA. With 3 bases removed from V and 1 base from J, the gap between germline ends came to 6 bases. The CDR3 extends over 12 amino acids. The CDR3 sequence is CSVEGDNYGYTF. CDR3 in DNA: TGCAGCGTTGAGGGAGATAACTATGGCTACACCTTC.

This clonotype was seen a handful of times. V and J are TRBV15 and TRBJ1-3; D is ambiguous. The CDR3 has 14 residues. Trimming left V 8 bases short and J 0 bases short, with 11 bases between. In germline, CDR1 is LNHNV, CDR2 YYDKDF (reference sequence). The CDR3 region is CATQEESSGNTIYF. DNA of the CDR3: TGTGCCACCCAGGAGGAGAGCTCTGGAAACACCATATATTTT. Variable domain in full (rest from reference TRBV15 and TRBJ1-3): DAMVIQNPRYQVTQFGKPVTLSCSQTLNHNVMYWYQQKSSQAPKLLFHYYDKDFNNEADTPDNFQSRRPNTSFCFLDIRSPGLGDTAMYLCATQEESSGNTIYFGEGSWLTVV.

This clonotype has ten or more counts. The V and J genes are TRBV6-1 and TRBJ2-1, with 11 bases lining up with TRBD2. The V segment lost 0 bases and the J segment 3 bases; nucleotides outside the gene matches: 13. Germline loops: CDR1 MNHNS, CDR2 SASEGT. The CDR3 length is 20 residues. CDR3 residues: CASSEARDSLAGGFYNEQFF. The CDR3 DNA reads TGTGCCAGCAGTGAAGCCAGGGACTCGCTAGCGGGAGGATTCTACAATGAGCAGTTCTTC.

There are a few counts of this clonotype. This rearrangement joins TRBV18 to TRBJ2-2; D is unresolved. This CDR3 region has 16 residues. The V and J ends lost 0 bases and 2 bases respectively, with 10 bases between them. Looked up from germline, CDR1 is KGHSH and CDR2 is LQKENI. The CDR3 nucleotides read TGTGCCAGCTCACCACCATACTCCAGAAACACCGGGGAGCTGTTTTTT. This codes for CASSPPYSRNTGELFF.

This clonotype was detected ten times or more. The chain links TRBV10-3 to TRBJ1-5; maybe TRBD1 (6 bases). V lost 5 bases and J lost 5, with 13 bases in between. This CDR3 is built from 14 residues. Germline V gene data show CDR1 as ENHRY and CDR2 as SYGVKD. This CDR3 is CAISPTGRDQPQHF. As DNA, the CDR3 is TGTGCCATCAGTCCGACAGGTCGCGATCAGCCCCAGCATTTT.

This clonotype was seen more than once but under ten times. The CDR3 loop reads CASGRRGAGAVTDTQYF. The DNA for the CDR3 is TGTGCCAGTGGAAGGAGGGGAGCGGGAGCGGTGACAGATACGCAGTATTTT. The V call is TRBV19, the J call TRBJ2-3; TRBD2 matches 8 bases. The J segment lost 3 bases and the V segment lost 8 bases, leaving 16 bases of the junction unmatched. The V gene's germline CDR1 is LNHDA and CDR2 SQIVND (reference sequence). The CDR3 runs 17 residues.

This clonotype was seen repeatedly, ten times or more. J is TRBJ2-5 and V is TRBV9; no reliable D call. The germline CDR1 and CDR2 sequences are SGDLS and YYNGEE. The CDR3 extends over 12 amino acids. The V end lost 3 bases, the J end lost 4 bases, and 7 bases lay between the germline ends. The CDR3 DNA sequence: TGTGCCAGCAGCGGAGTGGGAGAGACCCAGTACTTC. Translation: CASSGVGETQYF.

This clonotype was detected many times. This sequence joins TRBV18 and TRBJ2-5, with D unclear. CDR1 and CDR2 from the germline V gene are KGHSH and LQKENI. V was pared by 0 bases and J by 5 bases, with 13 bases between. The CDR3 spans 15 residues. DNA for the CDR3: TGTGCCAGCTCACCACCGTCCTTGCGAGCGGAGACCCAGTACTTC. Its translation: CASSPPSLRAETQYF. Together with reference TRBV18 and TRBJ2-5, the CDR3 gives the full variable domain: NAGVMQNPRHLVRRRGQEARLRCSPMKGHSHVYWYRQLPEEGLKFMVYLQKENIIDESGMPKERFSAEFPKEGPSILRIQQVVRGDSAAYFCASSPPSLRAETQYFGPGTRLLVL.

The table lists this clonotype with many counts. The rearrangement links TRBV18 to TRBJ2-3, with 7 positions matching TRBD1. The CDR3 loop spans 14 amino acids. Germline V gene sequence: CDR1 KGHSH, CDR2 LQKENI. Trimming cost V 3 bases and J 2 bases; bases outside gene matches: 2. CDR3 sequence: CASSPGTATDTQYF. The DNA of the CDR3 is TGTGCCAGCTCACCCGGGACAGCCACAGATACGCAGTATTTT.

This clonotype was counted at least ten times. The J gene is TRBJ1-1, the V gene TRBV11-2; D perhaps matches TRBD1 (5 bases). Germline V gives CDR1 SGHAT, CDR2 FQNNGV. The CDR3 runs 13 residues. V lost 0 bases and J 7 bases, leaving 9 bases between the germline ends. CDR3 nucleotide sequence: TGTGCCAGCAGCTTAGACCCAGGGTATGAAGCTTTCTTT. Amino acids: CASSLDPGYEAFF.

This clonotype came up a few times. V is TRBV19 and J is TRBJ2-1; unclear D gene. The CDR3 totals 15 residues. Germline V gene lookup returns CDR1 LNHDA and CDR2 SQIVND (reference sequence). The ends were cut back, 10 bases at V and 0 bases at J, with 16 bases in the middle. For the CDR3, the DNA is TGTGCCACCAACAAGGAGTTCAGCTCCTACAATGAGCAGTTCTTC. Translated, it gives CATNKEFSSYNEQFF.

There are many counts of this clonotype. The V and J genes are TRBV30 and TRBJ1-5, with a weak D call TRBD1 (5 bases). CDR3 length: 13 amino acids. Trimming removed 4 bases at V and 4 bases at J, with 11 bases between. Germline V gene data show CDR1 as GTSNPN and CDR2 as SVGIG (reference sequence). The CDR3 DNA reads as TGTGCCTGGAACAGGCCCTGGAATCAGCCCCAGCATTTT. Its protein product is CAWNRPWNQPQHF.

CDR3 DNA sequence: TGTGCCAGCTCACCGGGAGCCCCCTACGAGCAGTACTTC. Its protein product is CASSPGAPYEQYF. The genes are TRBV18 and TRBJ2-7, with D perhaps matching TRBD2 (5 bases). Looked up from germline, CDR1 is KGHSH and CDR2 is LQKENI. CDR3 length: 13 amino acids. Trimming left V 3 bases short and J 2 bases short, with 8 bases between.

The sample holds many counts of this clonotype. The rearrangement joins TRBV29-1 to TRBJ1-5; D is ambiguous. Trimming pared 4 bases from V and 5 bases from J, leaving 9 bases between. Germline V gene sequence: CDR1 SQVTM, CDR2 ANQGSEA. The CDR3 has 12 residues. The DNA of the CDR3 is TGCAGCGTTGGGGCAAGAGATCAGCCCCAGCATTTT. Its translation is CSVGARDQPQHF.

The chain carries TRBV10-3 and TRBJ2-3; 14 nucleotides agree with TRBD2. Germline lookup yields CDR1 ENHRY and CDR2 SYGVKD. The length of the CDR3 is 19 residues. V trimming: 3 bases; J trimming: 4 bases; junction bases outside the gene matches: 12. The CDR3 region is CAISDPRGTSGSGSDTQYF. CDR3 sequence (DNA): TGTGCCATCAGTGACCCCAGGGGGACTAGCGGGAGTGGGTCAGATACGCAGTATTTT.

This clonotype was seen repeatedly, ten times or more. The V and J genes are TRBV11-2 and TRBJ2-5, with D possibly matching TRBD2 (6 bases). Germline CDR1 reads SGHAT; CDR2 reads FQNNGV. Trimming took off 2 bases at V and 9 bases at J, with 19 bases between the two ends. This CDR3 region has 15 residues. CDR3 protein: CASSLIILAGRPQYF. CDR3 nucleotides: TGTGCCAGCAGCTTAATAATACTAGCAGGGAGGCCCCAGTACTTC.

In this sample, this clonotype turned up many times. V usage is TRBV18 and J usage is TRBJ2-3, with D possibly TRBD1 on 5 matching bases. CDR3 length: 13 residues. Trimming pared 5 bases from V and 4 bases from J, leaving 10 bases between. Germline V gene data show CDR1 as KGHSH and CDR2 as LQKENI. CDR3 in amino acids: CASSSREADTQYF. The CDR3 DNA reads TGTGCCAGCTCATCCAGGGAAGCAGATACGCAGTATTTT. Filled out from reference TRBV18 and TRBJ2-3, the complete variable domain reads NAGVMQNPRHLVRRRGQEARLRCSPMKGHSHVYWYRQLPEEGLKFMVYLQKENIIDESGMPKERFSAEFPKEGPSILRIQQVVRGDSAAYFCASSSREADTQYFGPGTRLTVL.

This clonotype has ten or more counts. The rearrangement uses TRBV18 and TRBJ2-3; D is uncertain. The germline gives CDR1 KGHSH, CDR2 LQKENI. V lost 3 bases and J lost 0, with 7 bases in between. The CDR3 covers 14 residues. DNA for the CDR3: TGTGCCAGCTCACCGTACCCTAGCACAGATACGCAGTATTTT. It encodes CASSPYPSTDTQYF. The full variable domain, its missing parts supplied by reference TRBV18 and TRBJ2-3, is NAGVMQNPRHLVRRRGQEARLRCSPMKGHSHVYWYRQLPEEGLKFMVYLQKENIIDESGMPKERFSAEFPKEGPSILRIQQVVRGDSAAYFCASSPYPSTDTQYFGPGTRLTVL.

The rearrangement uses TRBV12-3 or TRBV12-4 and TRBJ2-7, with D hard to call. V lost 2 bases and J lost 0, with 5 bases in between. The CDR3 has 13 residues. The CDR3 spells CASSLQSSYEQYF. The CDR3 nucleotides read TGTGCCAGCAGTTTACAGAGCTCCTACGAGCAGTACTTC.

This clonotype was seen a handful of times. The chain has TRBV9 and TRBJ2-7; D is possibly TRBD1 or TRBD2 (6 bases each). This CDR3 comprises 15 residues. Trimming pared 0 bases from V and 3 bases from J, leaving 13 bases between. Per germline, CDR1 SGDLS and CDR2 YYNGEE. CDR3 in DNA: TGTGCCAGCAGCGTAGGGGGGGCGGGTAACTACGAGCAGTACTTC. It yields the protein CASSVGGAGNYEQYF.

This clonotype was counted ten times or more. The chain is built from TRBV2 and TRBJ2-5; 9 bases map to TRBD1. There are 15 residues in the CDR3. Germline loops: CDR1 SNHLY, CDR2 FYNNEI. J was trimmed by 5 bases and V by 7 bases; bases with no gene match: 11. CDR3 coding DNA: TGTGCCAGCACCGAAGACAGGGGGTATCAGGAGACCCAGTACTTC. Translation gives CASTEDRGYQETQYF.